This T cell receptor beta chain was documented in a study of cytomegalovirus exposure and HLA in healthy donors. Study in general: The approximately 120 million unique TCR beta sequences, from about 180 million T cells, were found by an earlier analysis. Whole-study findings and limits: A further, later analysis showed that HLA-associated TCR beta chains (compared with equally common others) were more clonally expanded. The presence/absence work took it that sequencing depth was about the same across donors.

With respect to this clone: Its antigen is still unknown.

Amplification used 60 Vbeta primers and 13 Jbeta primers. The authors' processing: An analysis performed later counted about 80 million unique TCR beta chains (roughly 9.9 million of them shared). Profiling relied on immunoSEQ multiplex PCR, and the TCRdb table lists in-frame clones only, not all of them. V and J calls and clone size are copied from that table; D and trimming were computed from the DNA. The sample lists some 180,000 clones; 76% were seen once. Trimming shortened V by 6 bases and J by 5 bases, and 19 bases separated the two germline ends. The germline CDR1 and CDR2 sequences are MNHEY and SVGAGI. This CDR3 region has 15 residues.

The specimen sequenced was PBMCs. This receptor was taken from a man aged 18 to 30 in good health and CMV-seronegative. The chain links TRBV6-5 to TRBJ1-2; D is undetermined. CDR3 sequence: CASSHPDGAEYGYTF. The DNA for the CDR3 is TGTGCCAGCAGCCACCCCGACGGAGCTGAATATGGCTACACCTTC.